Listed below are T cell receptor beta chains from one sample, sequenced in a study of cytomegalovirus exposure and HLA in healthy donors. Some clones are missing from TCRdb's copy, which holds only in-frame ones; the method was immunoSEQ multiplex PCR. The profile covers about 190,000 clones, with about 82% appearing a single time and more than 1.1% taken by the ten largest. Sequences were obtained from PBMCs. The receptors were sampled from a woman aged 18-35 years in good health and CMV-seronegative. CDR3s include the opening cysteine and the closing phenylalanine or tryptophan. D genes are given only for firm matches. Rows give clone size only sometimes, using once, few, many, or a class for an expanded clone.

V gene: TRBV18
clone size: -
D gene: -
J gene: TRBJ2-7
CDR3 DNA: TGTGCCAGCTCCCCAGTCACCTACGAGCAGTACTTC
CDR3 protein: CASSPVTYEQYF

V gene: TRBV5-6
clone size: -
D gene: -
J gene: TRBJ2-7
CDR3 DNA: TGTGCCAGCAGCTTTACTAGTCGCGACGAGCAGTACTTC
CDR3 protein: CASSFTSRDEQYF

V gene: TRBV15
clone size: -
D gene: TRBD1
J gene: TRBJ1-2
CDR3 DNA: TGTGCCACCAGTCACAGGGGCTCCTACTATGGCTACACCTTC
CDR3 protein: CATSHRGSYYGYTF

V gene: TRBV11-2
clone size: -
D gene: TRBD1
J gene: TRBJ1-2
CDR3 DNA: TGTGCCAGCAGCTTAGGAACGGGACAGCTTAGTGGCTACACCTTC
CDR3 protein: CASSLGTGQLSGYTF

V gene: TRBV4-1
clone size: -
D gene: TRBD1
J gene: TRBJ1-2
CDR3 DNA: TGCGCCAGCAGCCAAGATAGAACCGAGACCGGACAGGGATATTCTCGTGGCTACACCTTC
CDR3 protein: CASSQDRTETGQGYSRGYTF

V gene: TRBV9
clone size: -
D gene: TRBD1
J gene: TRBJ1-2
CDR3 DNA: TGTGCCAGCAGTCTCACCTTGAACAGGGGGCCAGATGGCTACACCTTC
CDR3 protein: CASSLTLNRGPDGYTF

V gene: TRBV4-1
clone size: -
D gene: -
J gene: TRBJ2-1
CDR3 DNA: TGCGCCAGCAGCCAGGGGAGAGAGCAGTTCTTC
CDR3 protein: CASSQGREQFF

V gene: TRBV11-2
clone size: -
D gene: TRBD1
J gene: TRBJ2-7
CDR3 DNA: TGTGCCAGCAGCTTAACCCAGGACAGGGTAAACGAGCAGTACTTC
CDR3 protein: CASSLTQDRVNEQYF

V gene: TRBV27
clone size: -
D gene: -
J gene: TRBJ1-2
CDR3 DNA: TGTGCCAGCAGCCGAGGATTACCAGGAGGCTATGGCTACACCTTC
CDR3 protein: CASSRGLPGGYGYTF

V gene: TRBV6-1
clone size: -
D gene: -
J gene: TRBJ1-2
CDR3 DNA: TGTGCCAGCAGTGTCGCCGGGGATGGCTACACCTTC
CDR3 protein: CASSVAGDGYTF

V gene: TRBV27
clone size: -
D gene: -
J gene: TRBJ2-1
CDR3 DNA: TGTGCCAGCAGTCCCATGGCTGTCAGTGAGCAGTTCTTC
CDR3 protein: CASSPMAVSEQFF

V gene: TRBV6-1
clone size: -
D gene: TRBD2
J gene: TRBJ2-3
CDR3 DNA: TGTGCCAGCAGTGAAGCGATAGCGGGGGCCACAGATACGCAGTATTTT
CDR3 protein: CASSEAIAGATDTQYF

V gene: TRBV13
clone size: -
D gene: -
J gene: TRBJ1-1
CDR3 DNA: TGTGCCAGCAGCTTACTCCCGAGGGAGTCCTTT
CDR3 protein: CASSLLPRESF

V gene: TRBV10-1
clone size: -
D gene: -
J gene: TRBJ1-1
CDR3 DNA: TGCGCCAGCAGTGAGGGGGGGGGTCGGACTGAAGCTTTCTTT
CDR3 protein: CASSEGGGRTEAFF

V gene: TRBV5-5
clone size: -
D gene: -
J gene: TRBJ2-3
CDR3 DNA: TGTGCCAGCAGCTCCCGGGGGGCTAGCACAGATACGCAGTATTTT
CDR3 protein: CASSSRGASTDTQYF

V gene: TRBV29-1
clone size: -
D gene: TRBD1
J gene: TRBJ1-1
CDR3 DNA: TGCAGCGTTGAAGAGGGACAGGGACCAATCTTT
CDR3 protein: CSVEEGQGPIF

V gene: TRBV27
clone size: -
D gene: -
J gene: TRBJ2-7
CDR3 DNA: TGTGCCAGCAGAGTGTTGGGGGGTTACTCCTACGAGCAGTACTTC
CDR3 protein: CASRVLGGYSYEQYF

V gene: TRBV6-4
clone size: few
D gene: -
J gene: TRBJ2-3
CDR3 DNA: TGTGCCAGCAGTGACGGGGGGGCAAGCACAGATACGCAGTATTTT
CDR3 protein: CASSDGGASTDTQYF

V gene: TRBV27
clone size: -
D gene: TRBD2
J gene: TRBJ2-3
CDR3 DNA: TGTGCCAGCAGTTCCAGGAAGGGACTAGCGGGCGGAGGGGGCACAGATACGCAGTATTTT
CDR3 protein: CASSSRKGLAGGGGTDTQYF

V gene: TRBV7-3
clone size: -
D gene: TRBD2
J gene: TRBJ2-1
CDR3 DNA: TGTGCCAGCAGCTTATGGTCTAGCGGTAACAATGAGCAGTTCTTC
CDR3 protein: CASSLWSSGNNEQFF

V gene: TRBV5-1
clone size: -
D gene: -
J gene: TRBJ1-5
CDR3 DNA: TGCGCCAGCAGCTTGTTCGGAGGGGATAGCAATCAGCCCCAGCATTTT
CDR3 protein: CASSLFGGDSNQPQHF

V gene: TRBV5-4
clone size: -
D gene: -
J gene: TRBJ2-7
CDR3 DNA: TGTGCCAGCAGCCTCTCTCCAGGGGCCTACGAGCAGTACTTC
CDR3 protein: CASSLSPGAYEQYF

V gene: TRBV5-6
clone size: -
D gene: -
J gene: TRBJ1-5
CDR3 DNA: TGTGCCAGCAGCGGATTTTGGACTGATAATCAGCCCCAGCATTTT
CDR3 protein: CASSGFWTDNQPQHF

V gene: TRBV19
clone size: -
D gene: TRBD1
J gene: TRBJ2-1
CDR3 DNA: TGTGCCAGTAGTAAACAGGGGCGTAGCTCCTACAATGAGCAGTTCTTC
CDR3 protein: CASSKQGRSSYNEQFF

V gene: TRBV5-6
clone size: -
D gene: -
J gene: TRBJ1-2
CDR3 DNA: TGTGCCAGCAGCTTGTATACAGTTACTAACTATGGCTACACCTTC
CDR3 protein: CASSLYTVTNYGYTF

V gene: TRBV7-9
clone size: -
D gene: -
J gene: TRBJ1-2
CDR3 DNA: TGTGCCAGCAGCTTAGGACACAGGGAGTATATAGGCTACACCTTC
CDR3 protein: CASSLGHREYIGYTF

V gene: TRBV5-1
clone size: few
D gene: TRBD2
J gene: TRBJ2-7
CDR3 DNA: TGCGCCAGCAGCTTGCCGACGGGGGGAAGCTCCTACGAGCAGTACTTC
CDR3 protein: CASSLPTGGSSYEQYF

V gene: TRBV10-3
clone size: -
D gene: TRBD2
J gene: TRBJ2-7
CDR3 DNA: TGTGCCATCAGTGGCCAAGGACTAGCGGGGGGCTCCTACGAGCAGTACTTC
CDR3 protein: CAISGQGLAGGSYEQYF

V gene: TRBV10-3
clone size: -
D gene: -
J gene: TRBJ1-1
CDR3 DNA: TGTGCCATCAGCGCCCTGACAGACCAAACTGAAGCTTTCTTT
CDR3 protein: CAISALTDQTEAFF

V gene: TRBV6-1
clone size: -
D gene: -
J gene: TRBJ1-1
CDR3 DNA: TGTGCCAGCAGTGAGCCCTCCGGGGTCACTGAAGCTTTCTTT
CDR3 protein: CASSEPSGVTEAFF

V gene: TRBV19
clone size: few
D gene: -
J gene: TRBJ2-1
CDR3 DNA: TGTGCCAGTACTCGGGGAGCGTCCTACAATGAGCAGTTCTTC
CDR3 protein: CASTRGASYNEQFF

V gene: TRBV4-1
clone size: once
D gene: -
J gene: TRBJ1-1
CDR3 DNA: TGCGCCAGCAGCCAACCCACTGATGGAGCTTTCTTT
CDR3 protein: CASSQPTDGAFF

V gene: TRBV6-1
clone size: -
D gene: TRBD2
J gene: TRBJ2-7
CDR3 DNA: TGTGCCAGCAGTGGCGCCACTAGCGGGGGAACCTACGAGCAGTACTTC
CDR3 protein: CASSGATSGGTYEQYF

V gene: TRBV18
clone size: -
D gene: -
J gene: TRBJ1-2
CDR3 DNA: TGTGCCAGCTCAGCAGACAGGACCTATGGCTACACCTTC
CDR3 protein: CASSADRTYGYTF

V gene: TRBV9
clone size: -
D gene: -
J gene: TRBJ1-1
CDR3 DNA: TGTGCCAGCAGCGTAGCCAGGGTATCGCGGGGGATCACTGAAGCTTTCTTT
CDR3 protein: CASSVARVSRGITEAFF

V gene: TRBV5-8
clone size: -
D gene: -
J gene: TRBJ2-2
CDR3 DNA: TGTGCCAGCACAGGAGGGGGGGCGGTCTACGGGGAGCTGTTTTTT
CDR3 protein: CASTGGGAVYGELFF

V gene: TRBV19
clone size: -
D gene: TRBD1
J gene: TRBJ1-5
CDR3 DNA: TGTGCCAGTAATGGAATGAGGACAGGGAAGGTCGATCAGCCCCAGCATTTT
CDR3 protein: CASNGMRTGKVDQPQHF

V gene: TRBV6-5
clone size: -
D gene: -
J gene: TRBJ2-5
CDR3 DNA: TGTGCCAGCACGAAAGGGACTCCTCACCAAGAGACCCAGTACTTC
CDR3 protein: CASTKGTPHQETQYF

V gene: TRBV27
clone size: -
D gene: -
J gene: TRBJ2-5
CDR3 DNA: TGTGCCAGCAGTTTTCGGGGCCAAGAGACCCAGTACTTC
CDR3 protein: CASSFRGQETQYF

V gene: TRBV29-1
clone size: -
D gene: TRBD1
J gene: TRBJ2-1
CDR3 DNA: TGCAGCGGTAGACAGGGACATTACAATGAGCAGTTCTTC
CDR3 protein: CSGRQGHYNEQFF

V gene: TRBV12-5
clone size: -
D gene: TRBD1
J gene: TRBJ2-3
CDR3 DNA: TGTGCTAGTGGCCTCGGACAGGGCCGACTTTGGGGCACAGATACGCAGTATTTT
CDR3 protein: CASGLGQGRLWGTDTQYF

V gene: TRBV23-1
clone size: few
D gene: TRBD1
J gene: TRBJ1-5
CDR3 DNA: TGCGCCAGCAGGGACAGGGGTTTAGTCTATAGCAATCAGCCCCAGCATTTT
CDR3 protein: CASRDRGLVYSNQPQHF

V gene: TRBV5-1
clone size: -
D gene: -
J gene: TRBJ2-3
CDR3 DNA: TGCGCCAGCAGCCCGGGTGGGGATACGCAGTATTTT
CDR3 protein: CASSPGGDTQYF

V gene: TRBV5-6
clone size: -
D gene: TRBD1
J gene: TRBJ1-4
CDR3 DNA: TGTGCCAGCAGCTCAGATCAGGGGGCAACTAATGAAAAACTGTTTTTT
CDR3 protein: CASSSDQGATNEKLFF

V gene: TRBV5-1
clone size: once
D gene: TRBD1
J gene: TRBJ1-3
CDR3 DNA: TGCGCCAGCAGACAGGGGACTGGAAACACCATATATTTT
CDR3 protein: CASRQGTGNTIYF